A selection of T cell receptor beta chains follows, all from one sample in a study of blood T cell repertoires in COVID-19. The protocol was immunoSEQ multiplex PCR, while the TCRdb copy is restricted to in-frame clones and leaves out a portion. The table records around 150,000 clones, 65% to 80% of them present only once. Material: peripheral blood. Receptor source: a middle-aged man with acute or convalescent COVID-19. Both conserved end residues are part of each CDR3.

j_call v_call cdr3_aa
TRBJ1-2 TRBV18 CASTLVQGNYGYTF
TRBJ2-1 TRBV12-5 CASGFRTGEYNEQFF
TRBJ2-3 TRBV3-1/TRBV3-2 CASSSGLAEIDTQYF
TRBJ1-5 TRBV4-1 CASSQEPFDRADQPQHF
TRBJ2-4 TRBV9 CASSEGLAGELAKNIQYF
TRBJ2-3 TRBV5-5 CASSLASGGITDTQYF
TRBJ2-5 TRBV19 CASSTGTRVQETQYF
TRBJ1-1 TRBV6-5 CASSLRVMNTEAFF
TRBJ2-5 TRBV7-9 CASEAQETQYF
TRBJ2-3 TRBV5-8 CASSLRDRVSTDTQYF
TRBJ2-6 TRBV29-1 CSVSPSGANVLTF
TRBJ1-6 TRBV2 CASTGTGGNSPLHF
TRBJ2-6 TRBV4-1 CASSQESDRYFSGANVLTF
TRBJ2-3 TRBV18 CASSPFGDTQYF
TRBJ2-1 TRBV6-5 CASRTSGGAYNEQFF
TRBJ1-5 TRBV10-2 CASSGQGAGNQPQHF